The 29 T cell receptor beta chains below all came from one sample that was sequenced in a study of cytomegalovirus exposure and HLA in healthy donors. PCR involved 60 Vbeta and 13 Jbeta primers. Libraries were prepared by immunoSEQ multiplex PCR; TCRdb keeps only in-frame clonotypes and omits some of them. This sample carries about 120,000 clones, about a sixth of them seen once, and the ten largest clones take 2.5% to 3%. The sequenced sample consisted of PBMCs. The origin of the receptors is a female donor in good health and CMV-seropositive.

The rearrangement joins TRBV27 to TRBJ2-7; TRBD2 agrees at 11 bases. The CDR3 contains 16 residues. Trimming cost V 2 bases and J 4 bases; bases outside gene matches: 7. Germline V gene lookup returns CDR1 MNHEY and CDR2 SMNVEV (reference sequence). The CDR3 protein is CASSLQSSGGFYEQYF. CDR3 DNA sequence: TGTGCCAGCAGTTTACAATCTAGCGGGGGGTTTTACGAGCAGTACTTC.

This clone was counted between two and nine times. V usage is TRBV6-6 and J usage is TRBJ2-4; D gene unclear. Germline V CDR1 and CDR2: MNHNY, SVGAGI (reference sequence). Trimming cost V 7 bases and J 0 bases, with 13 bases left between them. The CDR3 consists of 15 residues. CDR3 nucleotides: TGTGCCAGCAATCACTACTTCCTAGCCAAAAACATTCAGTACTTC. Translated, it gives CASNHYFLAKNIQYF.

This clone turned up a few times. The chain combines TRBV29-1 with TRBJ2-7, with 8 bases identical to TRBD1. The CDR3 length is 12 residues. Trimming at V came to 3 bases and at J to 8 bases, leaving 6 bases not matched to a gene. Germline CDR1 is SQVTM and CDR2 is ANQGSEA. CDR3 loop: CSVEDRESQQYF. The CDR3 coding sequence is TGCAGCGTTGAGGACAGGGAATCGCAGCAGTACTTC.

This clone occurred a few times. The J gene is TRBJ1-2, the V gene TRBV29-1; no clear D gene. This CDR3 region has 12 residues. Trimming removed 3 bases from V and 2 bases from J, with 7 bases in between. Germline CDR1 is SQVTM and CDR2 is ANQGSEA. CDR3 protein: CSVDRGNYGYTF. The CDR3 nucleotides are TGCAGCGTTGACAGAGGAAACTATGGCTACACCTTC. Variable domain in full (rest from reference TRBV29-1 and TRBJ1-2): SAVISQKPSRDICQRGTSLTIQCQVDSQVTMMFWYRQQPGQSLTLIATANQGSEATYESGFVIDKFPISRPNLTFSTLTVSNMSPEDSSIYLCSVDRGNYGYTFGSGTRLTVV.

This clone was counted only a few times. The chain is built from TRBV5-1 and TRBJ2-3; perhaps TRBD1 as D (5 bases). CDR3 length: 16 residues. Germline assignment: CDR1 SGHRS and CDR2 YFSETQ. V was clipped by 0 bases and J by 2 bases, with 13 bases between them. The CDR3 protein is CASSLDRQSSTDTQYF. The CDR3 DNA is TGCGCCAGCAGCTTGGATAGACAGTCCTCCACAGATACGCAGTATTTT.

The chain has TRBV5-1 and TRBJ1-2; 10 bases fit TRBD1. The CDR3 spans 14 residues. Germline lookup yields CDR1 SGHRS and CDR2 YFSETQ. V dropped 5 bases and J dropped 4; count of bases not matched to a gene: 5. CDR3 residues: CASSGGTGAYGYTF. Here the CDR3 DNA reads TGCGCCAGCAGTGGGGGGACAGGGGCCTATGGCTACACCTTC.

The chain carries TRBV2 and TRBJ2-3; 7 positions match TRBD2. With V trimmed by 6 bases and J by 1 base, 4 bases remained unmatched. This CDR3 region has 14 residues. Germline V CDR1 and CDR2: SNHLY, FYNNEI. The CDR3 region is CASRAAGGTDTQYF. The CDR3 DNA is TGTGCCAGCAGGGCGGCGGGAGGCACAGATACGCAGTATTTT.

This clone was recorded a few times. The rearrangement uses TRBV6-1 and TRBJ1-1; D gene uncertain. V was shortened by 3 bases and J by 0 bases, with 8 bases between the two germline ends. CDR3 length: 14 amino acids. CDR1 is MNHNS, CDR2 SASEGT, per germline. CDR3 in amino acids: CASSDGSVNTEAFF. The CDR3 bases are TGTGCCAGCAGTGATGGCTCTGTGAACACTGAAGCTTTCTTT.

This clone was counted a few times. The chain carries TRBV5-6 and TRBJ1-4; D not resolved. Deletions cut 4 bases from V and 0 bases from J, with 10 bases between. In germline, CDR1 is SGHDT, CDR2 YYEEEE. The CDR3 runs to 15 residues. CDR3 in amino acids: CASSGGISTNEKLFF. CDR3 coding DNA: TGTGCCAGCAGCGGCGGGATTTCAACTAATGAAAAACTGTTTTTT.

CDR3 nucleotides: TGTGCCAGCAGCAAAGGGCACCCGGGGGGGGTCTACGAGCAGTACTTC. Translated, it gives CASSKGHPGGVYEQYF. The V and J genes are TRBV21-1 and TRBJ2-7; TRBD2, the D gene given by the table, was not confirmed from the DNA. TRBV21-1 is noted as a pseudogene. The CDR3 spans 16 residues.

J is TRBJ1-5 and V is TRBV7-9, with 9 bases that match TRBD1. With 5 bases clipped from V and 6 bases from J, the junction kept 5 bases outside the gene matches. This CDR3 comprises 14 residues. Per the germline V gene, CDR1 is SEHNR and CDR2 is FQNEAQ (reference sequence). The CDR3 coding sequence is TGTGCCAGCAGCCCAACAGGGGGCGGTCAGCCCCAGCATTTT. This encodes CASSPTGGGQPQHF.

V gene TRBV13 combines with J gene TRBJ2-3; TRBD1 agrees at 8 bases. CDR1 and CDR2 (germline): PRHDT, FYEKMQ (reference sequence). After removal of 5 bases from V and 1 base from J, the junction contained 2 bases not matched to a gene. This CDR3 spans 14 amino acids. CDR3 DNA sequence: TGTGCCAGCAGCCAGGGGGCCGGCACAGATACGCAGTATTTT. This translates into CASSQGAGTDTQYF.

A few counts support this clone. The V call is TRBV29-1, the J call TRBJ2-3; unclear D gene. Germline V gene sequence: CDR1 SQVTM, CDR2 ANQGSEA. Trimming removed 4 bases at V and 2 bases at J, with 13 bases between. The CDR3 is 14 residues long. The DNA for the CDR3 is TGCAGCGTTGGGTTGGGCAGCTACACAGATACGCAGTATTTT. It encodes CSVGLGSYTDTQYF.

The chain recombines TRBV6-4 with TRBJ2-2, with D perhaps matching TRBD1 (5 bases). Looked up from germline, CDR1 is MRHNA and CDR2 is SNTAGT. CDR3 size: 14 residues. With 7 bases removed from V and 8 bases from J, the gap between germline ends came to 17 bases. The CDR3 nucleotides are TGTGCCAGCAAACCTTTGCCTCGGACAGGGGAGCTGTTTTTT. Translation gives CASKPLPRTGELFF.

The chain couples TRBV5-1 to TRBJ1-1; D gene unclear. V was clipped by 2 bases and J by 0 bases, with 11 bases between them. The CDR3 covers 15 residues. Germline CDR1 reads SGHRS; CDR2 reads YFSETQ. CDR3 nucleotide sequence: TGCGCCAGCAGCTTCACAAGCGGGGTGAACACTGAAGCTTTCTTT. Translation gives CASSFTSGVNTEAFF.

This clone was seen more than once but under ten times. The J gene is TRBJ2-2, the V gene TRBV4-3, with 10 positions matching TRBD2. CDR3 length equals 16 residues. Germline V lookup: CDR1 LGHNA, CDR2 YSLEER. V trimming: 1 base; J trimming: 4 bases; junction bases outside the gene matches: 3. The CDR3 loop is CASSQGLAGFTGELFF. CDR3 sequence (DNA): TGCGCCAGCAGCCAAGGACTAGCGGGTTTCACCGGGGAGCTGTTTTTT.

This clone was counted only a few times. CDR3 sequence: CSVITQRGGEQYF. DNA of the CDR3: TGCAGCGTGATAACACAGCGGGGGGGAGAGCAGTACTTC. The chain has TRBV29-1 and TRBJ2-7, with 10 bases matching TRBD2. The junction had 9 bases not matched to a gene; V was cut back by 6 bases and J by 7 bases. Per germline, CDR1 SQVTM and CDR2 ANQGSEA. The CDR3 has 13 amino acids.

This rearrangement joins TRBV4-2 to TRBJ1-5; D ambiguous. In germline, CDR1 is LGHNA, CDR2 YNFKEQ. V dropped 2 bases and J dropped 2 bases, with 10 bases sitting between them. The CDR3 sequence is 15 residues long. CDR3 sequence: CASSQWYGGNQPQHF. The DNA of the CDR3 is TGTGCCAGCAGCCAATGGTACGGGGGCAATCAGCCCCAGCATTTT.

This clone turned up a few times. The chain uses TRBV2 and TRBJ2-2; 7 bases fit TRBD2. With 4 bases clipped from V and 1 base from J, the junction kept 3 bases outside the gene matches. CDR1 and CDR2 (germline): SNHLY, FYNNEI. The CDR3 is 15 amino acids. The CDR3 nucleotides read TGTGCCAGCAGTGGGCCTAGCGGGAACACCGGGGAGCTGTTTTTT. It encodes CASSGPSGNTGELFF.

This clone was observed a handful of times. This chain uses TRBV7-3 with TRBJ2-3, with 7 nucleotides matching TRBD2. The CDR3 is 15 residues long. Germline assignment: CDR1 SGHTA and CDR2 FQGTGA. With V trimmed by 5 bases and J by 2 bases, 7 bases remained unmatched. The CDR3 here is CASSPSSGHTDTQYF. CDR3 coding DNA: TGTGCCAGCAGCCCCTCTAGCGGCCACACAGATACGCAGTATTTT.

This clone came up a few times. The V call is TRBV4-2, the J call TRBJ2-7; no definite D call. The germline CDR1 and CDR2 sequences are LGHNA and YNFKEQ. The CDR3 extends over 16 amino acids. Trimming removed 1 base at V and 0 bases at J, with 13 bases between. The CDR3 sequence: CASSQAAGLSSYEQYF. CDR3 nucleotide sequence: TGTGCCAGCAGCCAAGCGGCAGGCTTGAGCTCCTACGAGCAGTACTTC.

This clone turned up a few times. The V gene is TRBV7-2, the J gene TRBJ2-1; 13 bases are a match to TRBD2. Trimming cost V 2 bases and J 6 bases; bases outside gene matches: 4. There are 16 residues in the CDR3. Germline CDR1 and CDR2: SGHTA and FQGNSA. CDR3 loop: CASSLFGLAGANEQFF. The CDR3 DNA reads TGTGCCAGCAGCTTATTCGGACTAGCGGGGGCCAATGAGCAGTTCTTC. Full variable domain (missing parts from reference TRBV7-2 and TRBJ2-1): GAGVSQSPSNKVTEKGKDVELRCDPISGHTALYWYRQSLGQGLEFLIYFQGNSAPDKSGLPSDRFSAERTGGSVSTLTIQRTQQEDSAVYLCASSLFGLAGANEQFFGPGTRLTVL.

This clone showed up just a few times. The chain is built from TRBV7-3 and TRBJ2-7; D is perhaps TRBD1 (7 bases). V was cut by 0 bases and J by 4 bases, with 13 bases left in between. The length of the CDR3 is 15 residues. CDR1 SGHTA and CDR2 FQGTGA come from the germline V gene. The CDR3 region is CASSLTGRGDYEQYF. In DNA, the CDR3 is TGTGCCAGCAGCTTAACGGGCAGGGGGGATTACGAGCAGTACTTC.

This sequence joins TRBV7-2 and TRBJ2-7; 9 nucleotides agree with TRBD1. The ends lost 2 bases at V and 2 bases at J; junction bases unmatched: 10. CDR1 is SGHTA, CDR2 FQGNSA, per germline. This CDR3 has 17 residues. The CDR3 region has the DNA TGTGCCAGCAGCTTAAGGGGCGGGACAGGGATGACCTACGAGCAGTACTTC. It codes for CASSLRGGTGMTYEQYF.

V gene TRBV10-3 combines with J gene TRBJ2-7; 8 positions match TRBD1. Germline V lookup: CDR1 ENHRY, CDR2 SYGVKD. The V gene end was trimmed by 5 bases and the J gene end by 5 bases; junction bases not matched to a gene: 8. CDR3 length: 14 residues. The CDR3 DNA is TGTGCCATCAGTCCCAATTCAGGGGGCAACGAGCAGTACTTC. Translation gives CAISPNSGGNEQYF.

This sequence joins TRBV5-6 and TRBJ2-1; D is perhaps TRBD1 (6 bases). CDR3 length: 14 residues. Per the germline V gene, CDR1 is SGHDT and CDR2 is YYEEEE. V lost 4 bases to trimming and J lost 5 bases, with 13 bases between them. The CDR3 DNA is TGTGCCAGCAGCCAGGACAGTTATAACAATGAGCAGTTCTTC. It yields the protein CASSQDSYNNEQFF.

J is TRBJ1-2 and V is TRBV15; D is unclear. The CDR3 is made up of 15 amino acids. V was cut by 2 bases and J by 5 bases, with 15 bases left in between. Germline-derived CDR1 and CDR2 are LNHNV and YYDKDF (reference sequence). Here the CDR3 DNA reads TGTGCCACCAGCAGAACACGATCGGGAAGGTATGGCTACACCTTC. Protein product: CATSRTRSGRYGYTF.

In this sample, this clone turned up a few times. The rearrangement links TRBV7-9 to TRBJ2-2; 11 bases agree with TRBD1. Germline loops: CDR1 SEHNR, CDR2 FQNEAQ (reference sequence). J was trimmed by 6 bases and V by 4 bases; bases with no gene match: 4. CDR3 length: 15 amino acids. The CDR3 loop reads CASSSDRGPAGELFF. The CDR3 bases are TGTGCCAGCAGCTCGGACAGGGGGCCGGCCGGGGAGCTGTTTTTT.

V and J are TRBV19 and TRBJ1-6; D is ambiguous. This CDR3 region has 16 residues. CDR1 and CDR2 from the germline V gene are LNHDA and SQIVND (reference sequence). V was clipped by 6 bases and J by 0 bases, with 12 bases between them. The CDR3 here is CASSPIQSSYNSPLHF. CDR3 coding DNA: TGTGCCAGTAGCCCGATACAGAGCTCCTATAATTCACCCCTCCACTTT. Based on the CDR3 plus reference TRBV19 and TRBJ1-6, the full variable domain is DGGITQSPKYLFRKEGQNVTLSCEQNLNHDAMYWYRQDPGQGLRLIYYSQIVNDFQKGDIAEGYSVSREKKESFPLTVTSAQKNPTAFYLCASSPIQSSYNSPLHFGNGTRLTVT.